The sequence of this T cell receptor (beta chain) was determined in a study of blood T cell repertoires in COVID-19. Method: immunoSEQ multiplex PCR; TCRdb's copy keeps in-frame clones and lacks some. The profile covers 150,000 to 200,000 clones, with 88% appearing a single time and roughly 24% taken by the ten largest. Germline V gene sequence: CDR1 SGHRS, CDR2 YFSETQ. This CDR3 has 14 amino acids. The ends were cut back, 4 bases at V and 4 bases at J, with 12 bases in the middle. The V call is TRBV5-1, the J call TRBJ1-3, with D perhaps matching TRBD1 (6 bases). This clonotype originated in a man in his 60s with acute or convalescent COVID-19. Sequencing was carried out using peripheral blood. The CDR3 protein is CASSLGANGNTIYF. In nucleotides, the CDR3 is TGCGCCAGCAGCCTGGGGGCGAACGGAAACACCATATATTTT.